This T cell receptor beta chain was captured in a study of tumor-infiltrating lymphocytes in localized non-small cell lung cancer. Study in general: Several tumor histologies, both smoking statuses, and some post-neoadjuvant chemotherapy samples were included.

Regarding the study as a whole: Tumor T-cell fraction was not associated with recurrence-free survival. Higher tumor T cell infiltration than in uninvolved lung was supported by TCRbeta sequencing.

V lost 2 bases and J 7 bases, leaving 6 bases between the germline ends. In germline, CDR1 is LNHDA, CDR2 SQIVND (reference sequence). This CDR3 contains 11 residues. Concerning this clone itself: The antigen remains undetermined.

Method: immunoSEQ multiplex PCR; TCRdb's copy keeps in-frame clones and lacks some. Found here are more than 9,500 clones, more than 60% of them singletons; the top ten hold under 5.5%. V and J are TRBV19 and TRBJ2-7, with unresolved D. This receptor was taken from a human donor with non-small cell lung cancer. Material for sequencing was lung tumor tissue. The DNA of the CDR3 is TGTGCCAGTAGTATATTTGGAGAGCAGTACTTC. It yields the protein CASSIFGEQYF.